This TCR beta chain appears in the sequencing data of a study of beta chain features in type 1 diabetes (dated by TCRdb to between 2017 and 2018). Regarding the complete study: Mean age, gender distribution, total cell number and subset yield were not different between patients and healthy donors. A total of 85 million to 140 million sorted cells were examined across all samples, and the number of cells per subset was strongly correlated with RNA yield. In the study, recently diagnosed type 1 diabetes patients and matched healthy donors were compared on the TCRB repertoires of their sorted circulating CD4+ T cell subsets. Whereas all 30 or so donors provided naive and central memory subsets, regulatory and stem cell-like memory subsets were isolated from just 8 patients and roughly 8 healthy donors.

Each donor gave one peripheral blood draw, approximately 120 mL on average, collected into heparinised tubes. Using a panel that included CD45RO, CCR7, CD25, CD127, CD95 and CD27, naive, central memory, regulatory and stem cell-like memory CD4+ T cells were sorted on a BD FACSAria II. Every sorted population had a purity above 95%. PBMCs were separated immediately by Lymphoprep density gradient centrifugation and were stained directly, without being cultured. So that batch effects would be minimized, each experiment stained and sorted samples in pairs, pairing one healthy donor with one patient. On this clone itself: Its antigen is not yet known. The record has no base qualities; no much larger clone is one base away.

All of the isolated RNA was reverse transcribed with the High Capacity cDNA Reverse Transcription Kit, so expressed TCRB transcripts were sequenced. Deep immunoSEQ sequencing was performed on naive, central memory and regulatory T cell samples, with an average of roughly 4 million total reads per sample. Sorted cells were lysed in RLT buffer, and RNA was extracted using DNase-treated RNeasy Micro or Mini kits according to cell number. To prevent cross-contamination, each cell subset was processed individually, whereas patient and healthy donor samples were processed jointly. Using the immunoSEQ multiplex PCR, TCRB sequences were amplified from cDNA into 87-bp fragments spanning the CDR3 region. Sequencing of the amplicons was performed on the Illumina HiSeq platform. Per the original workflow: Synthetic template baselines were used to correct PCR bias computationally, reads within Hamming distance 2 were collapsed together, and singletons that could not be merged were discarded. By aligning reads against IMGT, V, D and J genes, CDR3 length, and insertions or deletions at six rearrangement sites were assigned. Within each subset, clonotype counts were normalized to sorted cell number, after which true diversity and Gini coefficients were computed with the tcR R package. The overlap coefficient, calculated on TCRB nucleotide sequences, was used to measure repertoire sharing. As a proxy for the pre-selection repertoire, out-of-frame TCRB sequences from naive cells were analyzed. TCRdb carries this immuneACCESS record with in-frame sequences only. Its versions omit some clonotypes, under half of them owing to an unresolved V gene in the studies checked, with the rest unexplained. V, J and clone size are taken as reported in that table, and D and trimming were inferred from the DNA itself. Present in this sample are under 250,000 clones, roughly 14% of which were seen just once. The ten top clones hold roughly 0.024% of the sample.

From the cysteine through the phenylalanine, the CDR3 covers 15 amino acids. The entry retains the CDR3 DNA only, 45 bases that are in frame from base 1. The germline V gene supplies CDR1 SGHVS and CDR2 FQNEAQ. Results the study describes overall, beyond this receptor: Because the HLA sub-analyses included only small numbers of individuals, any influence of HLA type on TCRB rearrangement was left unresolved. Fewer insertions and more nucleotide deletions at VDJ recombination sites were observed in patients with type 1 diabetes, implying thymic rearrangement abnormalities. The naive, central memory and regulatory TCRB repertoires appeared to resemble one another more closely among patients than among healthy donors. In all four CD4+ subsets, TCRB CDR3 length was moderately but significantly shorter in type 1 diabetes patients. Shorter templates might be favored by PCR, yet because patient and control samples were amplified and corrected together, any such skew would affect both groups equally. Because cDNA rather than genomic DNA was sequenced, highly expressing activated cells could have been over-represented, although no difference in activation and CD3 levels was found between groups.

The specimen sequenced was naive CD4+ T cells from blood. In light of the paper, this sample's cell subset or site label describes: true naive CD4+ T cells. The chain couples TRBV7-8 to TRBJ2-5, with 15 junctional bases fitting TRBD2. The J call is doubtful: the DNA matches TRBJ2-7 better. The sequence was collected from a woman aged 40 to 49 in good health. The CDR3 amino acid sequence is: CASSLGLAGGYEQYF. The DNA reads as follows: TGTGCCAGCAGCCTGGGACTAGCGGGAGGTTACGAGCAGTACTTC.